The TCR beta chain described here comes from a study of T cells in Graves' hyperthyroidism and ophthalmopathy. Whole-study findings and limits: Ophthalmopathy cases were set apart from stable hyperthyroidism by a 13 V-J model.

Authors of the study amplified TCR beta CDR3 regions from RNA transcripts. Initially, a first-round RT-PCR of the TCR CDR3 employed the HTBI primer set. TCRdb reprocessed the multiplex PCR reads via MiXCR and lists one record per CDR3 protein. The table records roughly 350,000 distinct CDR3 sequences, 12% to 15% of them present only once. The length of the CDR3 is 15 residues. V shed 6 bases and J 5 bases; nucleotides not matched to a gene: 10. This clonotype has only a few counts. Antigen specificity is unknown. The sequenced material came from blood. The rearrangement uses TRBV12-3 or TRBV12-4 and TRBJ1-2, with TRBD1 matching over 9 bases. This receptor was obtained from a woman aged 40 to 49 with Graves' ophthalmopathy. CDR3 DNA sequence: TGTGCCAGCAGATCCACAGGGGGCGCGAGGTATGGCTACACCTTC. This sequence encodes CASRSTGGARYGYTF.